This TCR beta chain was sequenced for a study of CD8+ T cells in alopecia areata. CDR3 length: 15 residues. Germline values: CDR1 SGHTA, CDR2 FQGNSA. V was clipped by 4 bases and J by 5 bases; unmatched bases: 9. Treatment meaning: oral pan-JAK inhibitor, 5-10 mg twice daily. In alopecia areata patients, both lesional scalp punch biopsies and peripheral blood were collected. TCR sequencing used cDNA made by reverse transcription of extracted RNA. Assay: immunoSEQ multiplex PCR; the TCRdb copy retains only in-frame clones and omits some. The table has approximately 210,000 clones, approximately 67% seen once; the top ten hold 0.95% to 1.5%.

This sequence was found in a human donor with alopecia areata. J is TRBJ1-1 and V is TRBV7-2; 8 nucleotides line up with TRBD1. The material sequenced was CD4+ T cells sorted from blood, taken around week 42, from a patient treated with tofacitinib. The CDR3 region has the DNA TGTGCCAGCAGCTACCAACCGACAGGGGCGACTGAAGCTTTCTTT. Protein: CASSYQPTGATEAFF.